Sequencing of this T cell receptor (beta chain) was carried out in a study of blood T cells in healthy people across ages. Alongside a J-beta primer mix, a sample-barcoded 5' primer served in a second PCR lasting about 7 to 11 cycles. TCRdb reprocessed the 5' RACE reads with MiXCR, giving one entry per CDR3 protein. Here the sample spans about 720,000 distinct CDR3 sequences, around 25% being singletons. The CDR3 loop spans 14 amino acids. Germline V CDR1 and CDR2: MNHNY, SVGAGI (reference sequence). V lost 3 bases and J 7 bases, leaving 16 bases between the germline ends. The sample also formed part of further work on T cells of mothers and their children.

The sequenced material came from blood. The sequence was collected from a boy aged 5-17 years in good health. The chain uses TRBV6-6 and TRBJ2-7; tentatively, D is TRBD1 or TRBD2 (5 bases each). This chain's CDR3 is CASSYPQGPGEQYF. The DNA of the CDR3 is TGTGCCAGCAGTTATCCCCAGGGTCCGGGGGAGCAGTACTTC.